The rows below give T cell receptor beta chains drawn from one sample of a study of blood T cell repertoires in COVID-19. Here immunoSEQ multiplex PCR was the method, and the copy in TCRdb shows in-frame clones only, minus some. The sample consists of more than 45,000 clones, 90% of them appearing once. The sequenced sample was peripheral blood. These receptor sequences come from a man aged 55-75 years with acute or convalescent COVID-19. Each CDR3 is given with its conserved first and last residue. The D gene is left open where the match is weak. A row's size may be missing; if present it is once, few, many or a size class.

V gene	J gene	D gene	clone size	CDR3 protein	CDR3 DNA
TRBV10-1	TRBJ1-3	TRBD1	once	CASTSDRPGNTIYF	TGCGCCAGCACCTCGGACAGGCCCGGAAACACCATATATTTT
TRBV25-1	TRBJ2-1	TRBD1	.	CASSAGTGLNNEQFF	TGTGCCAGCAGTGCCGGGACAGGGTTAAACAATGAGCAGTTCTTC
TRBV30	TRBJ1-2	.	.	CAGPDSHYGYTF	TGTGCCGGCCCCGACAGCCACTATGGCTACACCTTC
TRBV7-8	TRBJ1-2	TRBD1	.	CASSPGTGVGYTF	TGTGCCAGCAGCCCTGGGACAGGGGTCGGCTACACCTTC
TRBV6-5	TRBJ1-2	TRBD1	.	CASSYSGGTGSYGYTF	TGTGCCAGCAGTTACTCTGGGGGGACAGGGAGCTATGGCTACACCTTC
TRBV10-3	TRBJ2-2	TRBD1	.	CAIRATGDTGELFF	TGTGCCATCAGAGCTACAGGGGACACCGGGGAGCTGTTTTTT
TRBV7-3	TRBJ2-1	.	.	CASSLRDSEQFF	TGTGCCAGCAGCTTACGAGACAGTGAGCAGTTCTTC
TRBV29-1	TRBJ1-1	.	.	CSVRRGEGTEAFF	TGCAGCGTTAGAAGGGGGGAGGGCACTGAAGCTTTCTTT
TRBV2	TRBJ2-2	.	.	CASRSDGTNTGELFF	TGTGCCAGCAGATCTGATGGGACAAACACCGGGGAGCTGTTTTTT
TRBV5-1	TRBJ2-6	.	.	CASSSSGGINVLTF	TGCGCCAGCAGCTCGTCAGGGGGGATCAACGTCCTGACTTTC
TRBV5-4	TRBJ2-1	TRBD2	.	CASSRRLAGSWGEQFF	TGTGCCAGCAGCCGAAGGTTAGCGGGATCGTGGGGTGAGCAGTTCTTC
TRBV29-1	TRBJ2-7	.	.	CSVDRGCEQYF	TGCAGCGTTGACAGGGGTTGCGAGCAGTACTTC
TRBV28	TRBJ2-1	TRBD2	few	CASSLGGIAGFYNEQFF	TGTGCCAGCAGTCTTGGGGGGATAGCGGGATTTTACAATGAGCAGTTCTTC
TRBV2	TRBJ1-6	TRBD1	.	CASSPVSGWDSSYNSPLHF	TGTGCCAGCAGTCCCGTCTCAGGCTGGGACAGCTCCTATAATTCACCCCTCCACTTT
TRBV7-2	TRBJ2-7	TRBD1	.	CASSLQQGLQYF	TGTGCCAGCAGCTTACAACAGGGGCTTCAGTACTTC
TRBV28	TRBJ1-2	.	.	CASSPTTSGNYGYTF	TGTGCCAGCAGTCCTACTACCTCAGGGAACTATGGCTACACCTTC
TRBV7-3	TRBJ2-1	TRBD2	.	CASSLGPSGKYNEQFF	TGTGCCAGCAGCTTAGGACCTAGCGGGAAATACAATGAGCAGTTCTTC
TRBV11-3	TRBJ2-3	TRBD2	.	CASSGRGTDTQYF	TGTGCCAGCAGCGGGAGGGGAACAGATACGCAGTATTTT
TRBV28	TRBJ2-7	TRBD1	few	CASSGTGQGGYEQYF	TGTGCCAGCAGCGGTACGGGACAGGGGGGGTACGAGCAGTACTTC
TRBV15	TRBJ1-2	TRBD1	.	CATRLRGRDGYTF	TGTGCCACCAGGCTCAGGGGGCGCGATGGCTACACCTTC
TRBV29-1	TRBJ2-7	TRBD1	.	CSTKTSGQGHIEQYF	TGCAGCACGAAAACCTCGGGACAGGGTCACATCGAGCAGTACTTC
TRBV19	TRBJ2-2	.	.	CASSLPGPGELFF	TGTGCCAGTAGCCTCCCTGGCCCCGGGGAGCTGTTTTTT
TRBV5-8	TRBJ2-3	TRBD1	.	CASSLVGQATQYF	TGTGCCAGCAGCTTGGTGGGACAGGCCACGCAGTATTTT
TRBV19	TRBJ2-7	.	.	CASQVTGVGDEQYF	TGTGCCAGTCAAGTAACCGGGGTTGGGGACGAGCAGTACTTC
TRBV7-7	TRBJ1-4	TRBD1	.	CASSLGTGGAQNEKLFF	TGTGCTAGCAGCTTAGGGACAGGGGGCGCTCAGAATGAAAAACTGTTTTTT
TRBV7-3	TRBJ2-7	TRBD2	.	CASSSQAGRPSGEQYF	TGTGCCAGCAGCTCCCAAGCGGGACGCCCTTCAGGGGAGCAGTACTTC
TRBV7-2	TRBJ2-2	TRBD2	.	CASSLGAGDTGELFF	TGTGCCAGCAGCTTAGGGGCGGGGGACACCGGGGAGCTGTTTTTT
TRBV7-8	TRBJ1-6	TRBD1	.	CASSLFGQGAANSPLHF	TGTGCCAGCAGCTTGTTCGGACAGGGGGCGGCTAATTCACCCCTCCACTTT
TRBV6-5	TRBJ2-7	.	once	CASRPQTVGEQYF	TGTGCCAGCAGGCCTCAGACAGTCGGCGAGCAGTACTTC
TRBV19	TRBJ1-1	.	.	CASSQRRDTEAFF	TGTGCCAGTAGTCAAAGGAGGGACACTGAAGCTTTCTTT
TRBV14	TRBJ1-2	.	.	CASSPWTEGGYTF	TGTGCCAGCAGCCCTTGGACGGAGGGGGGCTACACCTTC
TRBV4-3	TRBJ1-4	.	.	CASSQVGAGTNEKLFF	TGCGCCAGCAGCCAAGTAGGAGCCGGAACTAATGAAAAACTGTTTTTT
TRBV20-1	TRBJ2-5	.	.	CSAPRETQYF	TGCAGTGCACCTAGGGAGACCCAGTACTTC
TRBV11-2	TRBJ1-1	.	.	CASSLNRDLTEAFF	TGTGCCAGCAGCTTGAACAGGGATTTGACTGAAGCTTTCTTT
TRBV11-2	TRBJ1-5	.	.	CASSYERTVSNQPQHF	TGTGCCAGCAGCTACGAAAGGACAGTGAGCAATCAGCCCCAGCATTTT
TRBV28	TRBJ1-5	.	.	CASSASRASQPQHF	TGTGCCAGCAGTGCCTCCCGAGCGAGTCAGCCCCAGCATTTT
TRBV7-9	TRBJ1-1	.	few	CASSLRRGPQTEAFF	TGTGCCAGCAGCTTAAGGCGGGGGCCGCAGACTGAAGCTTTCTTT
TRBV24-1	TRBJ1-2	.	.	CATSDFDGYTF	TGTGCCACCAGTGATTTCGATGGCTACACCTTC
TRBV7-8	TRBJ2-3	.	.	CASRPLLGAVTDTQYF	TGTGCCAGCAGACCCCTGTTGGGGGCGGTCACAGATACGCAGTATTTT
TRBV5-6	TRBJ1-4	.	.	CASTREIANEKLFF	TGTGCCAGCACCCGGGAGATTGCTAATGAAAAACTGTTTTTT
TRBV27	TRBJ1-6	.	.	CASRGLASSPLHF	TGTGCCAGCAGGGGACTTGCTAGTTCACCCCTCCACTTT
TRBV2	TRBJ1-3	.	.	CASSRGGNSGNTIYF	TGTGCCAGCAGTCGCGGGGGAAACAGTGGAAACACCATATATTTT